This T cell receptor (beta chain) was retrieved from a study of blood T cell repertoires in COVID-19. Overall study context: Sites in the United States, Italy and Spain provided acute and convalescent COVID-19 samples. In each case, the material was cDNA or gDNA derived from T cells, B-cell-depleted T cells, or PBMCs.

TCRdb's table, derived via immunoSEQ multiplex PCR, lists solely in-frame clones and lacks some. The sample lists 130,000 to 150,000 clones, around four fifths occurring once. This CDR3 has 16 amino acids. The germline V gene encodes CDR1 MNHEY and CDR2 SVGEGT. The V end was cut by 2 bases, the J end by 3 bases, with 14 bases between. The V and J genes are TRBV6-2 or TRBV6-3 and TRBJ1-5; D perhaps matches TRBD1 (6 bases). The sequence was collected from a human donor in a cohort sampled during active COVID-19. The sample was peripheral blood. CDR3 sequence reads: CASSYVRQGNNQPQHF. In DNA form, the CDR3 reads TGTGCCAGCAGTTACGTCCGGCAGGGGAACAATCAGCCCCAGCATTTT.